The clone carrying this TCR beta chain was seen a few times. What it binds is unknown. The data were taken from a study of T-cell memory formation after mild COVID-19. Study context: The study found TCR clusters largely donor specific. Study-level results: CD4+ clones that contracted lay mainly in CM and EM; CD8+ ones lay in EMRA. In second-wave clones peaking day 37, SARS-CoV-2 specificity remained unconfirmed.

TCR alpha and TCR beta cDNA libraries carrying sample barcodes and UMIs came from 5'RACE with constant-segment primers. In TCRdb, the 5' RACE reads were re-called with MiXCR into one record per CDR3 protein. The table records hundreds of thousands of distinct CDR3 sequences, about 16% of them present only once. The CDR3 has 14 residues. Looked up from germline, CDR1 is LNHNV and CDR2 is YYDKDF (reference sequence). The V end lost 1 base, the J end lost 5 bases, and 11 bases lay between the germline ends. The chain has TRBV15 and TRBJ1-1; TRBD1 might be the D (6 bases). The sequence came from a man aged 18 to 30 who had mild COVID-19 (a few samples of this study predate the infection). Cell type and time point are not known. Sequenced input: PBMCs or a T cell subset sorted from them (not recorded which). CDR3 nucleotide sequence: TGTGCCACCAGCAGAGGACAGGATGGGACTGAAGCTTTCTTT. Protein sequence: CATSRGQDGTEAFF.